This T cell receptor (beta chain) was recorded in a study of post-analysis software for immune sequencing data. Study findings and constraints: Elevated frequency relative to controls characterized roughly 5 TRBV segments in patients, TRBV5-6, TRBV5-1 and TRBV20-1 among them. A significant reduction in normalized Chao1 diversity was observed in multiple sclerosis patients versus controls.

The CDR3 is 14 residues long. Trimming removed 0 bases from V and 5 bases from J, with 9 bases in between. Looked up from germline, CDR1 is SGHKS and CDR2 is YYEKEE (reference sequence). This clonotype showed up just a few times. Its antigen is not known. Carried by the TCR beta cDNA libraries were unique molecular identifiers. One entry per CDR3 protein, called by TCRdb with MiXCR from the PCR reads. The top ten clones hold 1.5% to 2% of a sample with roughly 580,000 distinct CDR3 sequences, about 40% of them seen once. The sequencing input was blood. This chain links TRBV5-5 with TRBJ2-1; D is tentatively TRBD1 or TRBD2 (5 bases each). This receptor was obtained from a girl aged 5-17 years with multiple sclerosis. The CDR3 DNA is TGTGCCAGCAGCTTGGGAAGGGACGACAATGAGCAGTTCTTC. Translating gives CASSLGRDDNEQFF.